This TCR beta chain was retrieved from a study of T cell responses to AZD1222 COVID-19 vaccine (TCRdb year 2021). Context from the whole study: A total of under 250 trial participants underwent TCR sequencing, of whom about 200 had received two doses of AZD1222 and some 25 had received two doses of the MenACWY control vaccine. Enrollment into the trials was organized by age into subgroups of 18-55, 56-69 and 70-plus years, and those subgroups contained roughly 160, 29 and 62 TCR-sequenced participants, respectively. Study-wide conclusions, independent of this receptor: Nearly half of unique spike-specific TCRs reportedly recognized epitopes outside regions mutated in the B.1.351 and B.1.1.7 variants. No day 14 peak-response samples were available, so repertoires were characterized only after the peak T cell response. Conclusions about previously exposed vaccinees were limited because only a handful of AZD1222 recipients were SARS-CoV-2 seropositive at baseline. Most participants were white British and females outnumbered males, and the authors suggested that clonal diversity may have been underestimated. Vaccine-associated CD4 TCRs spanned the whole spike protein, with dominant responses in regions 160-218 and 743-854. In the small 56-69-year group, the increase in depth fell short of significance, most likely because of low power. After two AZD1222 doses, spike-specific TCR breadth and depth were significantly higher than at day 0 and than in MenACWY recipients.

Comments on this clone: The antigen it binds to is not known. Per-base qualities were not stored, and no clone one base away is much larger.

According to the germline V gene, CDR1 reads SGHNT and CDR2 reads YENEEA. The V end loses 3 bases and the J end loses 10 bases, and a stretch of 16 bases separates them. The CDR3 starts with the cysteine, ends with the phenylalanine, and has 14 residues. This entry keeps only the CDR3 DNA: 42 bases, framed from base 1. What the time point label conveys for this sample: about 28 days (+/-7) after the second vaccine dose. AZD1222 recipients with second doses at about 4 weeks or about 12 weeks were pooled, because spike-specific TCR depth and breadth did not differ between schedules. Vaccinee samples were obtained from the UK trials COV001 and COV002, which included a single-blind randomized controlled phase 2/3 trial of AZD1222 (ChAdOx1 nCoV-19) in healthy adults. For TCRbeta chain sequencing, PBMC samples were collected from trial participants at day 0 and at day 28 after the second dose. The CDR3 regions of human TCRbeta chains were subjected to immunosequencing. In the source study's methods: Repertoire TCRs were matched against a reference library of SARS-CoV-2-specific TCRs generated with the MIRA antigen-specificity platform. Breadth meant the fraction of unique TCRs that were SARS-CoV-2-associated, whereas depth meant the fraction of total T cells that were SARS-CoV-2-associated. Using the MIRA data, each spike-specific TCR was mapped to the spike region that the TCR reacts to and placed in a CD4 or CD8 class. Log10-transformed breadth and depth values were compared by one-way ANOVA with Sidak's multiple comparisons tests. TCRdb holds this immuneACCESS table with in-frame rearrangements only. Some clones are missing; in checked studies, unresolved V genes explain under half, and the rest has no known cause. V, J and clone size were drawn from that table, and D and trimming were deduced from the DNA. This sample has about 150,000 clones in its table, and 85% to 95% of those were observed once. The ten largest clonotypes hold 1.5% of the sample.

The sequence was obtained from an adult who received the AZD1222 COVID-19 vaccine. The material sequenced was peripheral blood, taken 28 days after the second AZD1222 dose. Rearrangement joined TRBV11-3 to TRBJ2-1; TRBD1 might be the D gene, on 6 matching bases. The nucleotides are TGTGCCAGCAGCTTGGACAGTATAATGGGGGAGCAGTTCTTC. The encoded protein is CASSLDSIMGEQFF.